This passage covers 10 T cell receptor beta chains from one sample sequenced in a study of human T cells and chemical hapten exposure. This sample's time point: patch test 1, 2 weeks after DPC sensitization. Treatment in this sample: therapeutic diphenylcyclopropenone sensitization with weekly scalp DPC. TCRdb reanalysed the RACE reads using MiXCR and keeps one entry per CDR3 protein. The sample lists approximately 340,000 distinct CDR3 sequences, around 7% occurring once. The sequenced sample was whole blood, obtained in connection with sensitization to the hapten diphenylcyclopropenone (DPC). The receptors here all came from a woman aged 18-35 years with alopecia areata. Some clones in this sample may be carry-over from other donors' samples.

This chain joins TRBV5-6 and TRBJ2-2, with D possibly TRBD1 on 5 matching bases. Germline V gives CDR1 SGHDT, CDR2 YYEEEE. Deletions cut 4 bases from V and 1 base from J, with 11 bases between. This CDR3 has 15 residues. This CDR3 reads CASSPEQGNTGELFF. The CDR3 coding sequence is TGTGCCAGCAGCCCCGAGCAGGGGAACACCGGGGAGCTGTTTTTT.

V and J are TRBV4-2 and TRBJ2-2; D is unclear. Germline V gene data show CDR1 as LGHNA and CDR2 as YNFKEQ. Trimming cost V 4 bases and J 7 bases, with 10 bases left between them. The CDR3 spans 13 residues. The CDR3 sequence: CASSPRVGGELFF. The CDR3 region has the DNA TGTGCCAGCAGCCCTAGGGTCGGCGGGGAGCTGTTTTTT.

This clonotype was seen at least ten times. The CDR3 DNA sequence: TGTGCCAGCAGCCTGGACAGGGTAGAGCAGTTCTTC. Protein: CASSLDRVEQFF. J is TRBJ2-1 and V is TRBV5-4; 8 bases fit TRBD1. CDR3 size: 12 residues. CDR1 is SGHNT, CDR2 YYREEE, per germline (reference sequence). The V gene end was trimmed by 4 bases and the J gene end by 10 bases; junction bases not matched to a gene: 4.

This clonotype was detected only a few times. The chain is built from TRBV28 and TRBJ2-7, with a possible D match to TRBD2 (7 bases). CDR3 length: 16 amino acids. Trimming stripped 5 bases from V and 4 bases from J, with 21 bases between. Germline V gives CDR1 MDHEN, CDR2 SYDVKM. CDR3 sequence: CASSPRGGAEDYEQYF. The DNA for the CDR3 is TGTGCCAGCAGTCCGAGGGGGGGAGCAGAAGATTACGAGCAGTACTTC.

A few counts support this clonotype. The gene calls are TRBV27 and TRBJ1-1; TRBD1 matches at 9 bases. This CDR3 is 13 amino acids long. The germline gives CDR1 MNHEY, CDR2 SMNVEV (reference sequence). The J segment lost 7 bases and the V segment lost 4 bases, leaving 4 bases of the junction unmatched. The DNA for the CDR3 is TGTGCCAGCAGTTGGGACAGGGAGGGTGAAGCTTTCTTT. It translates to CASSWDREGEAFF.

This clonotype was counted only a few times. The chain has TRBV6-2 or TRBV6-3 and TRBJ1-1; 8 positions match TRBD1. J lost 0 bases, V lost 0 bases, and 6 bases had no gene match. In germline, CDR1 is MNHEY, CDR2 SVGEGT. The CDR3 spans 17 residues. The CDR3 coding sequence is TGTGCCAGCAGTTACTCGGGGGACAGGAGCGTGAACACTGAAGCTTTCTTT. Its translation: CASSYSGDRSVNTEAFF.

The V and J genes are TRBV6-5 and TRBJ1-1; TRBD1 matches 10 bases. The CDR3 covers 15 residues. Germline CDR1 and CDR2: MNHEY and SVGAGI. The junction had 2 bases not matched to a gene; V was cut back by 4 bases and J by 0 bases. The DNA of the CDR3 is TGTGCCAGCAGTTGGGGACAGGGGCTGAACACTGAAGCTTTCTTT. This gives the protein CASSWGQGLNTEAFF.

The CDR3 sequence: CASSLWATRSQNIQYF. CDR3 DNA sequence: TGTGCCAGCAGTTTATGGGCGACTAGGAGCCAAAACATTCAGTACTTC. The chain couples TRBV28 to TRBJ2-4; a weak D match, TRBD2 (6 bases). Trimming took 0 bases from V and 5 from J, leaving 14 bases between them. Germline CDR1 reads MDHEN; CDR2 reads SYDVKM. The CDR3 is made up of 16 amino acids. Full variable domain (rest looked up from reference TRBV28 and TRBJ2-4): DVKVTQSSRYLVKRTGEKVFLECVQDMDHENMFWYRQDPGLGLRLIYFSYDVKMKEKGDIPEGYSVSREKKERFSLILESASTNQTSMYLCASSLWATRSQNIQYFGAGTRLSVL.

This clonotype has ten or more counts. The chain has TRBV11-1 and TRBJ1-1; 7 bases are a match to TRBD1. Germline V gene data show CDR1 as SGHAT and CDR2 as FQDESV (reference sequence). V lost 5 bases, J lost 0 bases, and 3 bases stayed unmatched. The CDR3 has 14 residues. CDR3 amino acids: CASSEDRLNTEAFF. DNA for the CDR3: TGTGCCAGCAGCGAGGACAGGTTGAACACTGAAGCTTTCTTT. The entire variable domain, with the rest obtained from reference TRBV11-1 and TRBJ1-1, is as follows: EAEVAQSPRYKITEKSQAVAFWCDPISGHATLYWYRQILGQGPELLVQFQDESVVDDSQLPKDRFSAERLKGVDSTLKIQPAELGDSAMYLCASSEDRLNTEAFFGQGTRLTVV.

V gene TRBV20-1 combines with J gene TRBJ2-7, with D possibly matching TRBD2 (6 bases). This CDR3 is built from 15 residues. Trimming took off 0 bases at V and 1 base at J, with 13 bases between the two ends. In germline, CDR1 is DFQATT, CDR2 SNEGSKA (reference sequence). CDR3 DNA sequence: TGCAGTGCTAGAGATCGGTGGGAGGAATCCTACGAGCAGTACTTC. This codes for CSARDRWEESYEQYF.